Presented here are 23 T cell receptor beta chains from one specimen sequenced in a study of blood T cell repertoires in COVID-19. TCRdb keeps only in-frame clones here, not all; method: immunoSEQ multiplex PCR. The sample yields about 170,000 clones, around 81% seen once. Sequencing was carried out using peripheral blood. All receptors come from a man aged 65 to 85 with active or convalescent COVID-19.

This chain links TRBV28 with TRBJ2-7, with D perhaps matching TRBD1 (5 bases). V was cut by 6 bases and J by 5 bases, with 11 bases left in between. Germline CDR1 is MDHEN and CDR2 is SYDVKM. CDR3 size: 12 residues. The CDR3 nucleotides read TGTGCCAGCAGCAGACAGCCCAACGAGCAGTACTTC. It is translated as CASSRQPNEQYF.

The rearrangement joins TRBV7-8 to TRBJ1-4; 7 positions agree with TRBD1. Germline CDR1 is SGHVS and CDR2 is FQNEAQ. The CDR3 is 18 amino acids. The trim removed 0 bases at V and 0 bases at J, leaving 7 bases unmatched. Here the CDR3 reads CASSLALGQAATNEKLFF. The CDR3 region has the DNA TGTGCCAGCAGCTTAGCCCTCGGACAGGCTGCAACTAATGAAAAACTGTTTTTT.

V and J are TRBV18 and TRBJ2-1; 14 bases fit TRBD2. V dropped 6 bases and J dropped 3; count of bases not matched to a gene: 16. The CDR3 contains 20 residues. The germline gives CDR1 KGHSH, CDR2 LQKENI. The CDR3 DNA reads as TGTGCCAGCTCGGCCAGGATCGGGACTAGCGGGAGACGGAGCTACAATGAGCAGTTCTTC. Translated, it gives CASSARIGTSGRRSYNEQFF.

This chain joins TRBV27 and TRBJ2-1, with D unresolved. The ends were cut back, 3 bases at V and 2 bases at J, with 8 bases in the middle. CDR3 length equals 14 residues. The germline gives CDR1 MNHEY, CDR2 SMNVEV (reference sequence). DNA for the CDR3: TGTGCCAGCAGTTTTCAGGCTCCCTACAATGAGCAGTTCTTC. Protein product: CASSFQAPYNEQFF.

J is TRBJ2-1 and V is TRBV19, with D possibly TRBD1 on 5 matching bases. V was cut by 2 bases and J by 4 bases, with 12 bases left in between. The CDR3 length is 15 residues. Germline lookup yields CDR1 LNHDA and CDR2 SQIVND (reference sequence). CDR3 sequence: CASSILTGPYNEQFF. The CDR3 nucleotides are TGTGCCAGTAGTATACTTACAGGTCCTTACAATGAGCAGTTCTTC.

CDR3 region: CASRAGTTNTGELFF. CDR3 coding DNA: TGCGCCAGCAGGGCGGGGACTACGAACACCGGGGAGCTGTTTTTT. This chain uses TRBV5-1 with TRBJ2-2, with 7 bases fitting TRBD2. The germline CDR1 and CDR2 sequences are SGHRS and YFSETQ. CDR3 length equals 15 residues. Trimming took 5 bases from V and 0 from J; bases not matched to a gene: 4. Based on the CDR3 plus reference TRBV5-1 and TRBJ2-2, the full variable domain is KAGVTQTPRYLIKTRGQQVTLSCSPISGHRSVSWYQQTPGQGLQFLFEYFSETQRNKGNFPGRFSGRQFSNSRSEMNVSTLELGDSALYLCASRAGTTNTGELFFGEGSRLTVL.

The chain uses TRBV11-2 and TRBJ1-6; a possible D gene is TRBD1 (6 bases). The germline CDR1 and CDR2 sequences are SGHAT and FQNNGV. The CDR3 contains 14 residues. The V end was cut by 6 bases, the J end by 4 bases, with 10 bases between. The CDR3 DNA reads TGTGCCAGCAGTCCAGGGGCGTATAATTCACCCCTCCACTTT. It yields the protein CASSPGAYNSPLHF.

The rearrangement uses TRBV19 and TRBJ2-5; 9 bases line up with TRBD1. CDR3 size: 14 residues. The junction had 5 bases not matched to a gene; V was cut back by 4 bases and J by 5 bases. Germline V gene sequence: CDR1 LNHDA, CDR2 SQIVND (reference sequence). Written as DNA, the CDR3 is TGTGCCAGTAGTAGACCCGGGACAGGGGAGACCCAGTACTTC. Translated, it gives CASSRPGTGETQYF.

The rearrangement links TRBV2 to TRBJ2-7; TRBD2 is a possible D gene (5 bases). Germline-derived CDR1 and CDR2 are SNHLY and FYNNEI. There are 15 residues in the CDR3. The V end lost 7 bases, the J end lost 3 bases, and 19 bases lay between the germline ends. In nucleotides, the CDR3 is TGTGCCAGCATTTCGGCCGAGGGAACATTCTACGAGCAGTACTTC. Its protein product is CASISAEGTFYEQYF. Looking up the rest from reference TRBV2 and TRBJ2-7 gives the full variable domain: EPEVTQTPSHQVTQMGQEVILRCVPISNHLYFYWYRQILGQKVEFLVSFYNNEISEKSEIFDDQFSVERPDGSNFTLKIRSTKLEDSAMYFCASISAEGTFYEQYFGPGTRLTVT.

The V gene is TRBV5-1, the J gene TRBJ1-2; TRBD1 is a possible D gene (5 bases). This CDR3 comprises 15 residues. CDR1 SGHRS and CDR2 YFSETQ come from the germline V gene. Between the trimmed V and J ends, which lost 0 bases and 6 bases, there was a span of 15 bases. CDR3 nucleotides: TGCGCCAGCAGCTTGGATTGGGGGGTTGGAGATGGCTACACCTTC. The encoded protein is CASSLDWGVGDGYTF. The variable domain in full, completed from reference TRBV5-1 and TRBJ1-2, reads KAGVTQTPRYLIKTRGQQVTLSCSPISGHRSVSWYQQTPGQGLQFLFEYFSETQRNKGNFPGRFSGRQFSNSRSEMNVSTLELGDSALYLCASSLDWGVGDGYTFGSGTRLTVV.

V is TRBV19 and J is TRBJ1-1; D gene ambiguous. This CDR3 has 13 amino acids. The V gene's germline CDR1 is LNHDA and CDR2 SQIVND (reference sequence). V lost 1 base, J lost 6 bases, and 9 bases lay in between. The CDR3 DNA reads TGTGCCAGTAGTATAGGTTGGGAGTCTGAAGCTTTCTTT. Translating it yields CASSIGWESEAFF.

V and J are TRBV5-4 and TRBJ2-5; TRBD2 matches at 12 bases. The CDR3 is 16 amino acids. From germline, CDR1 is SGHNT and CDR2 YYREEE (reference sequence). J was trimmed by 5 bases and V by 4 bases; bases with no gene match: 9. The CDR3 here is CASSQRTSGIGETQYF. Here the CDR3 DNA reads TGTGCCAGCAGCCAGAGGACTAGCGGGATCGGGGAGACCCAGTACTTC.

This clone was seen a single time. The sample carries other DNA sequences with the same CDR3. V usage is TRBV18 and J usage is TRBJ1-2, with 7 bases lining up with TRBD1. CDR1 and CDR2 from the germline V gene are KGHSH and LQKENI. CDR3 length: 13 amino acids. The J segment lost 2 bases and the V segment lost 3 bases, leaving 0 bases of the junction unmatched. For the CDR3, the DNA is TGTGCCAGCTCACCGGGACAGAACTATGGCTACACCTTC. Its protein product is CASSPGQNYGYTF.

The chain is built from TRBV7-9 and TRBJ2-5, with TRBD1 matching over 7 bases. CDR1 is SEHNR and CDR2 is FQNEAQ in the germline V gene (reference sequence). The CDR3 consists of 16 residues. Unmatched junction bases numbered 12, after V lost 8 bases and J lost 0 bases. The CDR3 coding sequence is TGTGCCAGCGGGGGCACAGGGGCTCCGTACCAAGAGACCCAGTACTTC. The encoded protein is CASGGTGAPYQETQYF.

In DNA, the CDR3 is TGTGCCAGCTCACCAAATCGGGGGACTGCCATCTATGGCTACACCTTC. Protein sequence: CASSPNRGTAIYGYTF. The chain carries TRBV18 and TRBJ1-2; weak D call: TRBD1 (5 bases). The CDR3 totals 16 residues. With 2 bases removed from V and 4 bases from J, the gap between germline ends came to 17 bases. Germline lookup yields CDR1 KGHSH and CDR2 LQKENI.

The chain carries TRBV14 and TRBJ2-3; TRBD2 matches 8 bases. The length of the CDR3 is 15 residues. V dropped 3 bases and J dropped 5; count of bases not matched to a gene: 7. From germline, CDR1 is SGHDN and CDR2 FVKESK. CDR3 in DNA: TGTGCCAGCAGCCAGCTTGGACTAGCTAGAGATACGCAGTATTTT. It encodes CASSQLGLARDTQYF.

The chain couples TRBV9 to TRBJ1-1, with D perhaps TRBD1 (6 bases). Germline V CDR1 and CDR2: SGDLS, YYNGEE. V gave up 4 bases and J gave up 4 bases, with 20 bases separating them. The CDR3 loop spans 16 amino acids. The CDR3 DNA is TGTGCCAGCAGCCCTACCCACAGGGTGGTAGGCACTGAAGCTTTCTTT. Encoded protein: CASSPTHRVVGTEAFF.

The chain recombines TRBV6-4 with TRBJ2-2; 7 nucleotides align to TRBD2. Per germline, CDR1 MRHNA and CDR2 SNTAGT. The length of the CDR3 is 14 residues. The trim removed 6 bases at V and 4 bases at J, leaving 5 bases unmatched. The CDR3 here is CASSRGGITGELFF. CDR3 in DNA: TGTGCCAGCAGCCGGGGAGGGATCACCGGGGAGCTGTTTTTT.

The V gene is TRBV6-2 or TRBV6-3, the J gene TRBJ2-5; possibly TRBD1 for D (6 bases). Germline CDR1 is MNHEY and CDR2 is SVGEGT. Trimming stripped 0 bases from V and 5 bases from J, with 13 bases between. There are 15 residues in the CDR3. CDR3 loop: CASSYSTTGWETQYF. The CDR3 DNA reads TGTGCCAGCAGTTACTCGACAACAGGGTGGGAGACCCAGTACTTC.

This clone was counted once. V is TRBV3-1 (or the pseudogene TRBV3-2) and J is TRBJ1-4, with 8 bases matching TRBD1. This CDR3 has 15 residues. Per the germline V gene, CDR1 is LGHDT and CDR2 is YNNKEL (reference sequence). The V and J ends lost 1 base and 8 bases, in that order; junction bases with no gene match: 6. Here the CDR3 reads CASSQGDRTREKLFF. DNA of the CDR3: TGTGCCAGCAGCCAAGGGGACAGGACACGGGAAAAACTGTTTTTT.

The V and J genes are TRBV28 and TRBJ2-2, with a tentative D call TRBD1 (6 bases). The germline gives CDR1 MDHEN, CDR2 SYDVKM. This CDR3 contains 20 residues. The V gene lost 5 bases and the J gene lost 2 bases, with 27 bases spanning the gap. The CDR3 nucleotides are TGTGCCAGCAGTCACTTTAGATCGGACAGAGCCCTAGTTAACACCGGGGAGCTGTTTTTT. Protein product: CASSHFRSDRALVNTGELFF.

The chain is built from TRBV7-8 and TRBJ2-2, with 9 bases lining up with TRBD2. CDR1 is SGHVS and CDR2 is FQNEAQ in the germline V gene. This CDR3 has 15 residues. The ends lost 5 bases at V and 10 bases at J; junction bases unmatched: 11. CDR3 region: CASSVPAGGPQELFF. The CDR3 bases are TGTGCCAGCAGCGTTCCGGCGGGAGGGCCCCAGGAGCTGTTTTTT.

This clone has ten or more counts. The CDR3 spells CASSLGTGASSPLHF. CDR3 nucleotides: TGTGCCAGCAGCTTAGGGACAGGGGCAAGCTCACCCCTCCACTTT. The V call is TRBV7-3, the J call TRBJ1-6; 10 bases map to TRBD1. Germline lookup yields CDR1 SGHTA and CDR2 FQGTGA. The CDR3 covers 15 residues. J gave up 10 bases and V 2 bases, and 5 bases lay outside the gene matches. Drawing the rest from reference TRBV7-3 and TRBJ1-6, the complete variable domain is GAGVSQTPSNKVTEKGKYVELRCDPISGHTALYWYRQSLGQGPEFLIYFQGTGAADDSGLPNDRFFAVRPEGSVSTLKIQRTERGDSAVYLCASSLGTGASSPLHFGNGTRLTVT.